The clone carrying this T cell receptor (beta chain) was detected a few times. TCRdb fed the 5' RACE reads into MiXCR, producing one record per CDR3 protein. Seen here are about 83,000 distinct CDR3 sequences, roughly an eighth observed once, and the top ten hold under 4%. This sample was included in a study of early T cells in non-severe SARS-CoV-2 infection. The CDR3 runs to 13 residues. V lost 2 bases to trimming and J lost 3 bases, with 8 bases between them. CDR1 and CDR2 (germline): SGHAT, FQNNGV. The source is an adult who was a healthcare worker with PCR-confirmed SARS-CoV-2 infection or an uninfected control (not recorded which). The chain links TRBV11-2 to TRBJ2-7; no clear D. Material for sequencing was whole blood. The CDR3 sequence is CASSLYSGYEQYF. CDR3 sequence (DNA): TGTGCCAGCAGCTTATATTCCGGCTACGAGCAGTACTTC. Looking up the rest from reference TRBV11-2 and TRBJ2-7 gives the full variable domain: EAGVAQSPRYKIIEKRQSVAFWCNPISGHATLYWYQQILGQGPKLLIQFQNNGVVDDSQLPKDRFSAERLKGVDSTLKIQPAKLEDSAVYLCASSLYSGYEQYFGPGTRLTVT.